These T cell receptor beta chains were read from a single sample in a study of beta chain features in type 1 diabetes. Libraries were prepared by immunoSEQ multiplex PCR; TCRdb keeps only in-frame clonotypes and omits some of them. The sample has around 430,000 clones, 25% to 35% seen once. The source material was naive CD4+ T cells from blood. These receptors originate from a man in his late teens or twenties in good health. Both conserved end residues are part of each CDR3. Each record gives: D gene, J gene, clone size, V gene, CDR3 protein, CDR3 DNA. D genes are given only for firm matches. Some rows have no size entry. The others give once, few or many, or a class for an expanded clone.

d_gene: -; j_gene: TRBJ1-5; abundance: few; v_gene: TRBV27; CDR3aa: CASSLHQGQPQHF; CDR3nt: TGTGCCAGCAGCCTCCACCAGGGGCAGCCCCAGCATTTT
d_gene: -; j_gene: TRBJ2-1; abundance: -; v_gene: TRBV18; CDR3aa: CASSPPGQGTGQFF; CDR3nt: TGTGCCAGCTCACCACCGGGCCAGGGCACAGGGCAGTTCTTC
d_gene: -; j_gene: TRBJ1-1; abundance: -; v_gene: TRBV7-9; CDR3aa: CASSAQEGARAFF; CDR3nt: TGTGCCAGCAGCGCCCAGGAGGGTGCACGGGCTTTCTTT
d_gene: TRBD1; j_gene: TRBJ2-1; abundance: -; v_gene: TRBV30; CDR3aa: CAWSPRDSQEQFF; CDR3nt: TGTGCCTGGAGTCCTAGGGACAGTCAAGAGCAGTTCTTC
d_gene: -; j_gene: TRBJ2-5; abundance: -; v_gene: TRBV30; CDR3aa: CAGGLVLWTQYF; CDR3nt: TGTGCCGGGGGACTGGTCCTGTGGACCCAGTACTTC
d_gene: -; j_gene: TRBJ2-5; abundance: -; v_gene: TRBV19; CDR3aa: CASSMRGVETQYF; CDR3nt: TGTGCCAGTAGTATGAGGGGCGTGGAGACCCAGTACTTC
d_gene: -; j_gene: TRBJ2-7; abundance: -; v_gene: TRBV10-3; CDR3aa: CAIKNAGPYEQYF; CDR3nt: TGTGCCATCAAAAACGCGGGACCCTACGAGCAGTACTTC
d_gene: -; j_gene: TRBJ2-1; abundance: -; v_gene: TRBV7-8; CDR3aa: CASSFSSASYNEQFF; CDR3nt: TGTGCCAGCAGCTTTTCTAGCGCCTCCTACAATGAGCAGTTCTTC
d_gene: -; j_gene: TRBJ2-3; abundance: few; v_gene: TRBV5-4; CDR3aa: CASNMDGPNTDTQYF; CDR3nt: TGTGCCAGCAACATGGACGGGCCAAACACAGATACGCAGTATTTT
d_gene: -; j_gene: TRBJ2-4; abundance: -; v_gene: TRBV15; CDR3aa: CATSLQVGVGAKNIQYF; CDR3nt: TGTGCCACCAGCCTTCAGGTTGGGGTCGGAGCCAAAAACATTCAGTACTTC
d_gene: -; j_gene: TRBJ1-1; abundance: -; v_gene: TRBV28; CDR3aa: CASRTETTPAFF; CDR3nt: TGTGCCAGCAGGACCGAGACGACACCGGCTTTCTTT
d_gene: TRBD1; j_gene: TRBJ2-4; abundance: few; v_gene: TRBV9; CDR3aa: CASSFRGLGQNIQYF; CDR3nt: TGTGCCAGCAGCTTCAGGGGGCTCGGCCAAAACATTCAGTACTTC
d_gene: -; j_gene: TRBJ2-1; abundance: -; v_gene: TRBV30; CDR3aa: CAWMAGRSYNEQFF; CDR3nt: TGTGCCTGGATGGCGGGCCGCTCCTACAATGAGCAGTTCTTC
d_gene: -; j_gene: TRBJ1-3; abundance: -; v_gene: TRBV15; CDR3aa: CATSRSGNTIYF; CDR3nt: TGTGCCACCAGCAGGTCTGGAAACACCATATATTTT
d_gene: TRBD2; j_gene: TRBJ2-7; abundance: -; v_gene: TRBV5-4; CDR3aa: CASSSPKLAGVEEQYF; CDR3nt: TGTGCCAGCAGCTCGCCCAAACTAGCGGGAGTAGAGGAGCAGTACTTC
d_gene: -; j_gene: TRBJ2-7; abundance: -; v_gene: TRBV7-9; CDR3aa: CASSLEAGTEQYF; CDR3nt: TGTGCCAGCAGCTTAGAGGCCGGGACCGAGCAGTACTTC
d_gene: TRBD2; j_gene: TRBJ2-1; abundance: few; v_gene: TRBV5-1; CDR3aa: CASSPLAGAVNEQFF; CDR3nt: TGCGCCAGCAGCCCGTTAGCGGGAGCCGTGAATGAGCAGTTCTTC
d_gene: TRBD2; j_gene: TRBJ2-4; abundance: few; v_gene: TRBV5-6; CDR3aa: CASSSTSGRKNIQYF; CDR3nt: TGTGCCAGCAGCTCGACTAGCGGGCGAAAAAACATTCAGTACTTC
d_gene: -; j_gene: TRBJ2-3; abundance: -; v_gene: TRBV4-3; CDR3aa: CASSQDNEPGTDTQYF; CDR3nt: TGCGCCAGCAGCCAAGATAACGAACCTGGCACAGATACGCAGTATTTT
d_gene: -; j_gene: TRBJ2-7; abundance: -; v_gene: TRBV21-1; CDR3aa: CASRGPSYEQYF; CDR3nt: TGTGCCAGCAGGGGACCGTCCTACGAGCAGTACTTC
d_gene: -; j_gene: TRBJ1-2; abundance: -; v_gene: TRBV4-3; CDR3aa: CASSQVSGDHYGYTF; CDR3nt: TGCGCCAGCAGCCAAGTCTCGGGTGATCACTATGGCTACACCTTC
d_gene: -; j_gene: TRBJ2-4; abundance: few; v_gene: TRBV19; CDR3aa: CASSTVRRGNIQYF; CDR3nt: TGTGCCAGTAGTACGGTACGACGGGGAAACATTCAGTACTTC
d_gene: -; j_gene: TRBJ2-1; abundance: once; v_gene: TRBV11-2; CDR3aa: CASSSHFYNEQFF; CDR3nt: TGTGCCAGCAGCTCACACTTCTACAATGAGCAGTTCTTC
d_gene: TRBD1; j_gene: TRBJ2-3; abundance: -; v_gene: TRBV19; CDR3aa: CATHRGGPDTQYF; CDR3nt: TGTGCCACCCATAGAGGGGGCCCAGATACGCAGTATTTT
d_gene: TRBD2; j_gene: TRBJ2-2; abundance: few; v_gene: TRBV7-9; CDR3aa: CASGSGSGRALTGELFF; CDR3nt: TGTGCCAGCGGGTCCGGGAGCGGGAGGGCCCTGACCGGGGAGCTGTTTTTT
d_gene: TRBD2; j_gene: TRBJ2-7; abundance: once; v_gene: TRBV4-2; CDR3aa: CASSQTTSGSYEQYF; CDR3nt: TGTGCCAGCAGCCAGACGACTAGCGGGAGCTACGAGCAGTACTTC
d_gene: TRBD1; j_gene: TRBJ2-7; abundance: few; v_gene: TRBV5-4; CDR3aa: CASSSTSGTAYEQYF; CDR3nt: TGTGCCAGCAGCTCGACTTCGGGGACAGCCTACGAGCAGTACTTC